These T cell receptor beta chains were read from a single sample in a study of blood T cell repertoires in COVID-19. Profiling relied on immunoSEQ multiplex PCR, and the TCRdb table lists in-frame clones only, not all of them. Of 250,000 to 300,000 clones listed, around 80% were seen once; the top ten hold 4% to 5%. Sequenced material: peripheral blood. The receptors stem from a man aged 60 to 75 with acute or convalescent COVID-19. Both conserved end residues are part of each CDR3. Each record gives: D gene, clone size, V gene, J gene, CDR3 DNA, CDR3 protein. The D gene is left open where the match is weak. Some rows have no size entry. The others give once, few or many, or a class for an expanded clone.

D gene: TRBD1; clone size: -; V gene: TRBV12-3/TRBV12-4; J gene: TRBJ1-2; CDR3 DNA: TGTGCCTGCCAGGACAGGGGGCATTTTGGCTACACCTTC; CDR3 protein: CACQDRGHFGYTF
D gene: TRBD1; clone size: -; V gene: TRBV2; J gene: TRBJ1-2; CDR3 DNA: TGTGCCAGCAGAGCACCCCCGGGACAGGGGGCTCCCGTGATATATGGCTACACCTTC; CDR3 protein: CASRAPPGQGAPVIYGYTF
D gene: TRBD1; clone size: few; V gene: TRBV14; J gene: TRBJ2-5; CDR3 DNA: TGTGCCAGCAGCCAAGTAGGGACAGGGCGAGAGACCCAGTACTTC; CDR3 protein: CASSQVGTGRETQYF
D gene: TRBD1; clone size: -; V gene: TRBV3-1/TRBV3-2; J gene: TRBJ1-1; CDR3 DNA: TGTGCCAGCAGCCAAGCCGGGACAGGGGCTGAAGCTTTCTTT; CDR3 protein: CASSQAGTGAEAFF
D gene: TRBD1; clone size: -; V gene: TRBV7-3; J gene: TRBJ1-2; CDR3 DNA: TGTGCCAGCAGCAGACGGGACAGATCTGGCTACACCTTC; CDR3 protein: CASSRRDRSGYTF
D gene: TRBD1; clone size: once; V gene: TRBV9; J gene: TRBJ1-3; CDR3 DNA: TGTGCCAGCAGCGCCCGGACAGGGCCTGGAAACACCATATATTTT; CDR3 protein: CASSARTGPGNTIYF
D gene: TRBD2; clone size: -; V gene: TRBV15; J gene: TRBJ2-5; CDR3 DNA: TGTGCCACCAGCAGAGATAGGATGGCGGGAGGACCGACGGAGACCCAGTACTTC; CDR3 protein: CATSRDRMAGGPTETQYF
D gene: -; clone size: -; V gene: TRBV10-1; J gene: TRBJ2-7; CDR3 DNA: TGCGCCAGCAGGGGCCAGCTAACCGGGACCTACGAGCAGTACTTC; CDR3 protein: CASRGQLTGTYEQYF
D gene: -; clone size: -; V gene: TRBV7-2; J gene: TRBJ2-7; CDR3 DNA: TGTGCCAGCAGCCCCGGGGGACAGCTCTCCTACGAGCAGTACTTC; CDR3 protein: CASSPGGQLSYEQYF
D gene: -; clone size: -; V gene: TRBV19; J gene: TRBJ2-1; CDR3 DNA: TGTGCCAGCCGCGGGGCGGTTAGCTCCTACAATGAGCAGTTCTTC; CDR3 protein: CASRGAVSSYNEQFF
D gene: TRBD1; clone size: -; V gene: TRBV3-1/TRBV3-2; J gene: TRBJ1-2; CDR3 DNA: TGTGCCAGCAGCCAAGGACAGGGAGGTGGCTACACCTTC; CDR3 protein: CASSQGQGGGYTF
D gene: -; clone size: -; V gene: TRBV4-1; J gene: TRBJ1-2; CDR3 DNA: TGCGCCAGCAGCTCGGGACAAAACTATGGCTACACCTTC; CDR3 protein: CASSSGQNYGYTF
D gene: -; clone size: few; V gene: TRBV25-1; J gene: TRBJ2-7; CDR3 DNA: TGTGCCAGCAGTGCGGCGGCCTACGAGCAGTACTTC; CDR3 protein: CASSAAAYEQYF
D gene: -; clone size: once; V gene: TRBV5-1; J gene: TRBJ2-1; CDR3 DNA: TGCGCCAGCAGCTTGAGGGGACAATTCAATGAGCAGTTCTTC; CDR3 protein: CASSLRGQFNEQFF
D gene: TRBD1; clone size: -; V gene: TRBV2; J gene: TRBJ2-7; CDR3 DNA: TGTGCCAGCAGGACTAGACAGGGGGCCTACGAGCAGTACTTC; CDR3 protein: CASRTRQGAYEQYF
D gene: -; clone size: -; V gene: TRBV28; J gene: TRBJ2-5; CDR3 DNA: TGTGCCAGTAGTCCCACCGGTCACCTAACGGAGACCCAGTACTTC; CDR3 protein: CASSPTGHLTETQYF
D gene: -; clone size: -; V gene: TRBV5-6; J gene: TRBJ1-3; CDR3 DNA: TGTGCCAGCAGCCGGTTCCAGCTTCAAGGGGCCTCTGGAAACACCATATATTTT; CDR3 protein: CASSRFQLQGASGNTIYF
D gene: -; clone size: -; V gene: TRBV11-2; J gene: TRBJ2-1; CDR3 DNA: TGTGCCAGCAGCTTGCGGTATGAGCAGTTCTTC; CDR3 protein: CASSLRYEQFF
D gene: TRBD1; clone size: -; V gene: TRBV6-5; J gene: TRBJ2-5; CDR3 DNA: TGTGCCAGCAGGGTCAGGGGGACGGAAGAGACCCAGTACTTC; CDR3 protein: CASRVRGTEETQYF
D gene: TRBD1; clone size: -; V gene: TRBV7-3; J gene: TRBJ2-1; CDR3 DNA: TGTGCCAGCAGCTTAATGGGGACAGGATTCTACAATGAGCAGTTCTTC; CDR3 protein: CASSLMGTGFYNEQFF
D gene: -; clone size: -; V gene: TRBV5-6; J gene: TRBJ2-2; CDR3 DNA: TGTGCCAGCAGACCGCGAGGACTCCCCACCGGGGAGCTGTTTTTT; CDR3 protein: CASRPRGLPTGELFF
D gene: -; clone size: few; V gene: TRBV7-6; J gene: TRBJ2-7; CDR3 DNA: TGTGCCAGCAGCTTAACGCAGGGAACCTACGAGCAGTACTTC; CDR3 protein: CASSLTQGTYEQYF
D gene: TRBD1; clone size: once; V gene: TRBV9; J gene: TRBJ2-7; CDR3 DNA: TGTGCCAGCAGCACTGGACAGGGGGCTTACGAGCAGTACTTC; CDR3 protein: CASSTGQGAYEQYF
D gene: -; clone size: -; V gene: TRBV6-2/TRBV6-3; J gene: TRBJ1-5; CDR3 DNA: TGTGCCAGCAGTTACTCGAGCTCCGCCAATCAGCCCCAGCATTTT; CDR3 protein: CASSYSSSANQPQHF
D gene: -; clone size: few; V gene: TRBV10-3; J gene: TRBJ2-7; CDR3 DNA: TGTGCCATCAAACCCGAGGGAGCCTACGAGCAGTACTTC; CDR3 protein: CAIKPEGAYEQYF
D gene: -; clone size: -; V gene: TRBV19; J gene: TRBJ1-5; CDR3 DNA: TGTGCCAGTAGTATGCTCCGGGACACATTCAATCAGCCCCAGCATTTT; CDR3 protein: CASSMLRDTFNQPQHF
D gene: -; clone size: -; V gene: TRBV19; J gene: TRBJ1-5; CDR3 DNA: TGTGCCAGTAGCCTCCCCAGGGGTGGGCAGCCCCAGCATTTT; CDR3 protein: CASSLPRGGQPQHF
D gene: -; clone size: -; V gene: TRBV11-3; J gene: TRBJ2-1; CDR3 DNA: TGTGCCAGCAGCTTAAGGGCCGAGGGAGAGGTGTTCTTC; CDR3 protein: CASSLRAEGEVFF
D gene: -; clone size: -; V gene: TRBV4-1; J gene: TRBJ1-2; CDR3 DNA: TGCGCCAGCAGCCAAGGCGGGGGGAACTATGGCTACACCTTC; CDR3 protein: CASSQGGGNYGYTF
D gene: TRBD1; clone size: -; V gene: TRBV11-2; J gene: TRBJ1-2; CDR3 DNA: TGTGCCAGCAACTTTAGCCAGGACAGGGTCAGTGGCTACACCTTC; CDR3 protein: CASNFSQDRVSGYTF
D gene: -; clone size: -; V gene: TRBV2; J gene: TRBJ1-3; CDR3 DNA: TGTGCCAGCAGTGAAGCGCAGAACAGGGCCCCCAACACCATATATTTT; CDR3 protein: CASSEAQNRAPNTIYF
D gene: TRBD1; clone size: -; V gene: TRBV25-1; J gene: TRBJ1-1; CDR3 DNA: TGTGCCAGCAGTAGAGTCGACAGGGTGAACACTGAAGCTTTCTTT; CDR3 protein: CASSRVDRVNTEAFF
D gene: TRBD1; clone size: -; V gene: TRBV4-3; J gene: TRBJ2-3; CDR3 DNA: TGCGCCAGCAGCCAAGATTTACAGGGGCGCACAGATACGCAGTATTTT; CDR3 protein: CASSQDLQGRTDTQYF
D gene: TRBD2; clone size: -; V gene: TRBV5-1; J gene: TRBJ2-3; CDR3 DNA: TGCGCCAGCAGCTTGGTGCCGCTCACTAGCGGGGTAAGCACAGATACGCAGTATTTT; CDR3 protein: CASSLVPLTSGVSTDTQYF
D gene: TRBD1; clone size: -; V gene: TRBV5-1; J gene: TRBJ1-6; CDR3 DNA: TGCGCCAGCAGCTCATCTACAGGGGGCAGTAATTCACCCCTCCACTTT; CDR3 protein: CASSSSTGGSNSPLHF
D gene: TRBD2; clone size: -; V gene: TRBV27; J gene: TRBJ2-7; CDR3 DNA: TGTGCCAGCAGTTTGGTCCTAGCGGGAGGGCCCTACGAGCAGTACTTC; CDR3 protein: CASSLVLAGGPYEQYF